This T cell receptor (beta chain) was recorded in a study of CD8 T cells in ankylosing spondylitis. Germline V gene lookup returns CDR1 SQVTM and CDR2 ANQGSEA. V dropped 7 bases and J dropped 4; count of bases not matched to a gene: 3. The CDR3 contains 12 residues. Findings of the study overall: The disease-linked clones had a CD8+ phenotype and low blood frequencies. Past research had described some motif variants in reactive arthritis synovial fluid and blood. Significant enrichment of disease-linked clones was reported in matched ankylosing spondylitis synovial fluid. Typical of ankylosing spondylitis blood, it appeared, was a TCR beta motif of roughly eight highly homologous variants.

By quantitative 5'-RACE with molecular barcodes, the TCR beta libraries were made. TCRdb reprocessed the 5' RACE reads with MiXCR, giving one entry per CDR3 protein. This sample has about 340,000 distinct CDR3 sequences, with 6.5% to 10% found just once. This clonotype showed up many times. What it binds is unknown. The chain is built from TRBV29-1 and TRBJ2-1, with 8 positions matching TRBD1. This receptor was obtained from a male donor with ankylosing spondylitis. The sequencing input was blood, either unsorted or a sorted T cell fraction (not recorded which). The CDR3: CSAGTGYNEQFF. In nucleotides, the CDR3 is TGCAGCGCCGGGACAGGTTACAATGAGCAGTTCTTC.